This T cell receptor beta chain was recovered during a study of a mutant IDH1 vaccine in newly diagnosed glioma (dated by TCRdb to the early 2020s). At the level of the whole study: Patients were given eight vaccinations, in weeks 1, 3, 5, 7, 11, 15, 19 and 23, which matched visits V03 through V10. Before enrollment, patients had received standard therapy of radiotherapy alone, temozolomide alone, or radiochemotherapy with temozolomide; most received the combination. The roughly 32 treated patients were 62.5% male and roughly 40% female, with a mean age of roughly 40 years. Longitudinal TCRB deep sequencing was done for about two dozen treated patients, wherever samples were available for exploratory analyses. Peripheral blood was drawn at six visits: V03 (baseline), V05, V07, V10, V12 and V13. In the chemotherapy-containing groups, vaccination started alongside temozolomide cycles, whereas in patients who had radiotherapy alone it started 4-6 weeks after radiotherapy. What the research found in general, with its limitations: No apparent relationship was observed between pseudoprogression and alterations in the top peripheral T cell clonotypes detected by TCRB sequencing. The authors stated that sample limitations prevented analyses of patient blood samples from being reproduced. PBMC samples for TCRB deep sequencing were selected based on availability. Across multiple MHC alleles, vaccine-induced immune responses were seen in approximately 93% of patients.

On this clone: Its specific antigen is unknown. No base-level quality is on record; no much larger clone is a single base apart.

Library construction relied on the immunoSEQ multiplex PCR assay. The hsTCRB Kit was used according to the manufacturer's protocol to amplify rearranged TCR beta chain sequences. TCRB libraries were sequenced on an Illumina MiSeq. As for the original processing: Demultiplexing, trimming and gene mapping were performed with the kit vendor's proprietary platform. Held by TCRdb, this immuneACCESS table contains in-frame sequences only and omits some clones. Under half of the omission traces to an unresolved V gene where checked; the cause of the rest is unknown. V and J calls and clone size follow that table, whereas D and trimming were derived from the DNA. Within this sample are approximately 79,000 clones, with 85% of them counted one time only. The top ten clonotypes cover 0.6% to 0.95% of the sample. The time point label, read with the paper, signifies: week 23, last vaccination. Every vaccine dose consisted of 300 ug of a 20-mer mutant IDH1 peptide in Montanide, administered subcutaneously together with topical imiquimod. Donors had newly diagnosed WHO grade 3 or 4 IDH1-mutant astrocytomas with loss of nuclear ATRX. The samples were drawn from NOA16, a multicentre, single-arm, open-label phase I trial in Germany that tested a mutant IDH1 peptide vaccine in humans for the first time. Genomic DNA for TCRB sequencing was extracted from EDTA blood using the DNeasy Blood and Tissue Kit.

There are 14 amino acids in the CDR3, from cysteine to phenylalanine inclusive. Only the CDR3 DNA is retained, 42 bases long and in frame from the first base. V has 2 bases trimmed and J has 7 bases trimmed; junction bases matching no gene number 5. For CDR1 and CDR2, the germline V gene lists MDHEN and SYDVKM. This chain joins TRBV28 to TRBJ1-2; 9 bases in the junction line up with TRBD1. The sample in question was PBMCs, obtained from a glioma patient whose treatment included an IDH1 peptide vaccine. The receptor's source is a woman aged 45-65 years with glioma. CDR3 reads: CASSLGGQGSGYTF. The DNA reads TGTGCCAGCAGTTTAGGGGGACAGGGAAGTGGCTACACCTTC.